This T cell receptor (beta chain) emerged from a study of brain T cells in children with intractable seizures (dated by TCRdb to the early 2020s). As for the study more broadly: As a first screen for immune gene transcripts, resected brain tissue from some 50 pediatric epilepsy surgery cases was run on a NanoString immunology panel. About 70% of the 12 selected surgery cases also had pre-surgery blood sequenced, which left four cases with brain tissue only. Results the study describes overall, beyond this receptor: Viral specificity was inferred solely from CDR3 sequence similarity, and the HCMV serostatus of the patients was not known. Because pre- and post-surgery blood were sequenced to different depths, clones absent from the pre-surgery sample may reflect undersampling.

This clone showed up just once. No antigen is known for it. Base-call qualities are not available, and no considerably larger clone is one nucleotide away. Explained via the paper, the time point label denotes: resected brain tissue, or blood drawn just prior to surgery. Surgery cases with the highest brain T cell transcript signatures were selected for TCR beta chain sequencing of brain tissue and, where available, blood. Before surgery, patients had received at least one anti-epileptic drug. TCR-sequenced patients were children with drug-resistant epilepsy due to tuberous sclerosis complex, focal cortical dysplasia, Rasmussen encephalitis or hemimegalencephaly. The blood samples were collected right before the epilepsy surgery. Bulk genomic DNA was extracted from unsorted brain tissue and whole blood with the Monarch genomic DNA purification kit. Including cysteine and phenylalanine, the CDR3 has 12 amino acids. Kept here is only the CDR3 DNA, which spans 36 bases and is read in frame from base 1. From V the trimming removes 5 bases and from J it removes 8 bases, while the gene matches leave 3 bases of the junction unaccounted for. CDR1 and CDR2 are read off the germline V gene (reference sequence) as SGHNT and YYREEE.

TCR beta chain sequences were generated from genomic DNA using the immunoSEQ assay. Regarding the original processing steps: CDR3 sequences that did not begin with the conserved framework cysteine at position 104 were removed manually. Clonality was calculated as one minus the normalized Shannon's Diversity Index, with values ranging from 0 (maximal diversity) to 1 (oligoclonal). Differences in the frequency of the same CDR3 between samples, such as brain versus blood, were assessed with chi-squared comparison-of-proportions tests. Public clonotypes were identified by searching immuneACCESS, and similarity to known antiviral clonotypes was assessed with the VDJdb browser. TCRdb obtained this table from immuneACCESS and retained in-frame rearrangements with V and J assigned. These tables miss some clones; where compared with another copy, unresolved V genes account for less than half of the shortfall, and the remainder is unexplained. D and trimming come from the DNA, and the V and J calls and clone size come from that table. For this sample there are around 80,000 clones; about 90% appear just once. The ten largest clonotypes hold 20% to 25% of the sample.

The sample here was peripheral blood, taken at surgery. The chain is encoded by TRBV5-4 joined to TRBJ2-1; 8 of the junction bases match TRBD1. The clonotype was recovered from a girl aged 2 to 10 with Rasmussen encephalitis and intractable seizures. The DNA is TGTGCCAGCAGATCGACAGGGGATGAGCAGTTCTTC. This translates into CASRSTGDEQFF.